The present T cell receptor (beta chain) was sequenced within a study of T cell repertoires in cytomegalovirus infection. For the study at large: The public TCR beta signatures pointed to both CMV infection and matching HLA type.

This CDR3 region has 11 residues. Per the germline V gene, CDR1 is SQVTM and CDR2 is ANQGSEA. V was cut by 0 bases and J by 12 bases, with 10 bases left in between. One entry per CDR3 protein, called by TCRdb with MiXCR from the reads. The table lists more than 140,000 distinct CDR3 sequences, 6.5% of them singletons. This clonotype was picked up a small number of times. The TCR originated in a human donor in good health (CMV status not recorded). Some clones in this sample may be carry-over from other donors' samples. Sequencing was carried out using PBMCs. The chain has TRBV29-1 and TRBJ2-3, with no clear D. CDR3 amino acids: CSVEDRPLQYF. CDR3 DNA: TGCAGCGTTGAAGATAGGCCCCTCCAGTATTTT.